This entry features one T cell receptor beta chain sequence. The sample belongs to a study of T cell changes during pregnancy in multiple sclerosis. The protocol was immunoSEQ multiplex PCR, while the TCRdb copy is restricted to in-frame clones and leaves out a portion. Here the sample spans 91,000 or so clones, roughly 92% being singletons. Germline V gene sequence: CDR1 SEHNR, CDR2 FQNEAQ (reference sequence). This CDR3 has 15 amino acids. The ends lost 7 bases at V and 3 bases at J; junction bases unmatched: 9. This specimen consisted of peripheral blood, obtained after pregnancy. This TCR derives from a female donor with multiple sclerosis, enrolled in a pregnancy study. The rearrangement uses TRBV7-9 and TRBJ1-1, with 9 bases that match TRBD1. CDR3 bases: TGTGCCAGCACCCAGCTGGGACAGGGCTACACTGAAGCTTTCTTT. The encoded protein is CASTQLGQGYTEAFF.